This TCR beta chain appears in the sequencing data of a study of regulatory T cells in long-lasting Graves disease. General observations from the study: Among samples with persistent disease, TRBV28, TRBJ1-2 and TRBJ2-5 were favored. Relative to new patients (roughly 950), persistent patients exhibited greater sharing of public clonotypes (around 3,000).

About this clonotype itself: Its antigen is currently unknown.

Arm-PCR of CDR3 regions and iRepertoire HTBI primers were the basis on which TCR beta libraries were built. From the multiplex PCR reads, TCRdb called clonotypes with MiXCR, one entry per CDR3 protein. The sample contains 400,000 to 500,000 distinct CDR3 sequences, over 12% of which appear only once. Per germline, CDR1 MNHEY and CDR2 SVGEGT. This CDR3 is 16 amino acids long. Deletions cut 5 bases from V and 0 bases from J, with 14 bases between. Time point in this sample: newly diagnosed GD, antithyroid drugs for less than 3 months. PBMCs were the source of the RNA used for TCR sequencing. This same sample was also taken into another study, of T cells in Graves' hyperthyroidism and ophthalmopathy. In that study: Patients with uncontrolled infections, other autoimmune diseases, pregnancy or lactation were excluded.

V and J are TRBV6-2 or TRBV6-3 and TRBJ2-4; D is unclear. The sequence was collected from a woman between 35 and 50 years old with Graves disease. Source: peripheral blood mononuclear cells (PBMCs), taken at new diagnosis, from a patient treated with antithyroid drugs. The CDR3 region has the DNA TGTGCCAGCAGTCAGGATTCAGACTTAGCCAAAAACATTCAGTACTTC. Protein sequence: CASSQDSDLAKNIQYF.